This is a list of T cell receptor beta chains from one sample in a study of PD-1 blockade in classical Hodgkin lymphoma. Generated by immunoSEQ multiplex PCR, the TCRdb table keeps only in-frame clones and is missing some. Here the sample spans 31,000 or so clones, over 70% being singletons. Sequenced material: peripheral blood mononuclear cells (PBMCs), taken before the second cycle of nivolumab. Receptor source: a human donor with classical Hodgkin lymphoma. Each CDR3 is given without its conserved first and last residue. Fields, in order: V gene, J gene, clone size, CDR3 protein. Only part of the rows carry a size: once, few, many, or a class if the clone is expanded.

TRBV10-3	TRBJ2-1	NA	AINTRGGGNEQF
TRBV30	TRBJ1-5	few	AWSADNNQPQH
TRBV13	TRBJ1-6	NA	ASSLWGGGNSPLH
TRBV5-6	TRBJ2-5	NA	ASSGRGSGYQETQY
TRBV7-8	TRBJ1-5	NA	ASSLGRAGATNQPQH
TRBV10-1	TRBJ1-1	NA	ASSPLQSTTEAF
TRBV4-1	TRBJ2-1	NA	ASSQITGTGNNEQF
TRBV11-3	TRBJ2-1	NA	ASSLTSANEQF
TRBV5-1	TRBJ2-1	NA	ASRGRGQDYNEQF
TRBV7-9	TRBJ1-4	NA	AISKATNEKLF
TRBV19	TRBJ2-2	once	ASSMPDSHTGELF